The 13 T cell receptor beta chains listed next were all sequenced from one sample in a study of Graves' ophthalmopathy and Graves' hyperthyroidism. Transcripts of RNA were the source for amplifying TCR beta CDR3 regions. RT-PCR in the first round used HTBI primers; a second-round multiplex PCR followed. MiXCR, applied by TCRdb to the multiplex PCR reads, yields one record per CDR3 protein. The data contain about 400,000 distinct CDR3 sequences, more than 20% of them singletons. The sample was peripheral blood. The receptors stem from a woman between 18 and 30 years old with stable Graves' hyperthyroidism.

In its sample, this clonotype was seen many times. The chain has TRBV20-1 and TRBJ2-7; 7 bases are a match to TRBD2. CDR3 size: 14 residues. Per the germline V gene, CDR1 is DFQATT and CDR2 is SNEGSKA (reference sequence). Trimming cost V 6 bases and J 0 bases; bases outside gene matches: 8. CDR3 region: CSAAGSGASYEQYF. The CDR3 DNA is TGCAGTGCGGCGGGGAGCGGGGCCTCCTACGAGCAGTACTTC.

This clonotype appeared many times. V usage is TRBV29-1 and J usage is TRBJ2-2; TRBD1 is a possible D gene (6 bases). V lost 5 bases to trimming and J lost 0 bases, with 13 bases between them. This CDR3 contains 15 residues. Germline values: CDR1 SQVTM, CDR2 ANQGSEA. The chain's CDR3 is CSVQTGTPNTGELFF. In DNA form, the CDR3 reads TGCAGCGTTCAAACCGGGACACCGAACACCGGGGAGCTGTTTTTT.

This CDR3 reads CASSYPGLDTEAFF. The CDR3 region has the DNA TGTGCCAGCAGTTACCCGGGACTTGACACTGAAGCTTTCTTT. This sequence joins TRBV6-7 and TRBJ1-1; perhaps TRBD1 as D (5 bases). TRBV6-7 falls under the ORF class, with uncertain function. The V end lost 2 bases, the J end lost 3 bases, and 10 bases lay between the germline ends. CDR3 length: 14 residues.

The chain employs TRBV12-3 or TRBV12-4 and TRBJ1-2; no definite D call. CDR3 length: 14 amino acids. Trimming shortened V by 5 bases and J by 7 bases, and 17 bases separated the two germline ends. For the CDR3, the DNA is TGTGCCAGCAGTCCCAAGATACATCTGACTGGCTACACCTTC. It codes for CASSPKIHLTGYTF.

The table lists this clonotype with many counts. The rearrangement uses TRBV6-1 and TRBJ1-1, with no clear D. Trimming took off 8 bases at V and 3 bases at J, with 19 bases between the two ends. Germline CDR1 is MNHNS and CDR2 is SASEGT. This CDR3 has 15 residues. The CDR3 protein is CASLVGVLGDTEAFF. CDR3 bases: TGTGCCAGCTTGGTTGGAGTACTTGGGGACACTGAAGCTTTCTTT.

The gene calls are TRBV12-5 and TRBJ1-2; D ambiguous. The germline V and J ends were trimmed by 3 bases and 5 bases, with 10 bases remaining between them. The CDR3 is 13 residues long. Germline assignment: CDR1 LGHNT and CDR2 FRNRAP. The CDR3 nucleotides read TGTGCTAGTGGTTTCGGCTTGGGTTATGGCTACACCTTC. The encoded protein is CASGFGLGYGYTF.

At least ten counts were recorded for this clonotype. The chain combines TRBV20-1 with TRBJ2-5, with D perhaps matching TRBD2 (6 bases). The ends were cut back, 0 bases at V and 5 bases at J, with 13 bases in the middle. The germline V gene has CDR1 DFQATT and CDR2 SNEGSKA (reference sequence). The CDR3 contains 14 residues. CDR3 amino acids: CSARDSIGRETQYF. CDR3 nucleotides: TGCAGTGCTAGAGATTCGATTGGGAGGGAGACCCAGTACTTC.

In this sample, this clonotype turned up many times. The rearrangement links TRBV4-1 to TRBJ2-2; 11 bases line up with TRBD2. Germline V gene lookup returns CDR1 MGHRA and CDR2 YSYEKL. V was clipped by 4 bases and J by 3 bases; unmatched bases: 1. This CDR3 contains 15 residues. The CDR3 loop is CASSLAGGDTGELFF. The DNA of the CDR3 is TGCGCCAGCAGCCTAGCGGGAGGGGACACCGGGGAGCTGTTTTTT.

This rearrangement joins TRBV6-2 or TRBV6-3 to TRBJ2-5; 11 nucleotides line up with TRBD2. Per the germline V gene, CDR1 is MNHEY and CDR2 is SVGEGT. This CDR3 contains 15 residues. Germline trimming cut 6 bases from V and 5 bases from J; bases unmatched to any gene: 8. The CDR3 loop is CASRISGGAWETQYF. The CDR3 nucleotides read TGTGCCAGCAGAATTAGCGGGGGGGCCTGGGAGACCCAGTACTTC.

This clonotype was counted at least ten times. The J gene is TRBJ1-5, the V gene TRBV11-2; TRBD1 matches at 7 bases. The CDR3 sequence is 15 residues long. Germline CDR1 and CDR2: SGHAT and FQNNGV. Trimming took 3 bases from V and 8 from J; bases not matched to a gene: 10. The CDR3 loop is CASSFRGTVSEPQHF. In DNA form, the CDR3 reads TGTGCCAGCAGCTTCCGCGGGACAGTCTCGGAGCCCCAGCATTTT.

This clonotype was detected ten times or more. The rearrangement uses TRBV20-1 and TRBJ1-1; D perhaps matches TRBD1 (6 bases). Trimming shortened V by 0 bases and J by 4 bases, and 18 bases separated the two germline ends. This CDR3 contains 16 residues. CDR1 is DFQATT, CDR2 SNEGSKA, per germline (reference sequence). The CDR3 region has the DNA TGCAGTGCTAGAGATCTCGGGGGCGATTCTGGCACTGAAGCTTTCTTT. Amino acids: CSARDLGGDSGTEAFF.

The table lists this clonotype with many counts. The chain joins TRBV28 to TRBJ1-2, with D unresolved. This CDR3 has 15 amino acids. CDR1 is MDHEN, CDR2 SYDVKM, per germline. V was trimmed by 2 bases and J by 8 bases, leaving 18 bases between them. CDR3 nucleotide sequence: TGTGCCAGCAGTTTAACGAGGTCCGGGCGGGTCGGCTACACCTTC. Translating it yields CASSLTRSGRVGYTF.

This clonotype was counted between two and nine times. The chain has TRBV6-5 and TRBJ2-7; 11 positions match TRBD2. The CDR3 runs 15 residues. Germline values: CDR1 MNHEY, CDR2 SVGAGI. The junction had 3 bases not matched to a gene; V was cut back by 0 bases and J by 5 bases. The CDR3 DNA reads TGTGCCAGCAGTTACTCGACGACTAGCGGGAACGAGCAGTACTTC. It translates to CASSYSTTSGNEQYF.